A single sample is the source of the 10 T cell receptor beta chains below, sequenced in a study of blood T cell repertoires in COVID-19. This table comes from immunoSEQ multiplex PCR, and its TCRdb copy is limited to in-frame clones, with some not included. The sample has around 200,000 clones, about 87% seen once. Sequences were obtained from PBMCs or T cells enriched from blood (not recorded which). The source of these receptors is a man aged 18 to 29 with acute COVID-19.

V usage is TRBV3-1 (or the pseudogene TRBV3-2) and J usage is TRBJ2-1; 8 nucleotides match TRBD2. Germline CDR1 is LGHDT and CDR2 is YNNKEL (reference sequence). This CDR3 is 15 amino acids long. The J segment lost 1 base and the V segment lost 7 bases, leaving 6 bases of the junction unmatched. The DNA of the CDR3 is TGTGCCAGCACGATTAGCGGGGCATCCTACAATGAGCAGTTCTTC. The encoded protein is CASTISGASYNEQFF.

The J gene is TRBJ1-4, the V gene TRBV28, with D maybe TRBD1 (6 bases). Trimming removed 3 bases at V and 8 bases at J, with 13 bases between. This CDR3 contains 14 residues. Germline CDR1 and CDR2: MDHEN and SYDVKM. The chain's CDR3 is CASSLRQGYEKLFF. DNA for the CDR3: TGTGCCAGCAGTTTGAGGCAGGGGTACGAAAAACTGTTTTTT.

The V call is TRBV9, the J call TRBJ1-5; TRBD1 matches at 7 bases. V was clipped by 3 bases and J by 3 bases; unmatched bases: 6. Germline V gene lookup returns CDR1 SGDLS and CDR2 YYNGEE. The CDR3 spans 15 residues. CDR3 in amino acids: CASSGTTGLNQPQHF. In DNA, the CDR3 is TGTGCCAGCAGCGGGACGACAGGGCTCAATCAGCCCCAGCATTTT. Full variable domain (remainder filled in from reference TRBV9 and TRBJ1-5): DSGVTQTPKHLITATGQRVTLRCSPRSGDLSVYWYQQSLDQGLQFLIQYYNGEERAKGNILERFSAQQFPDLHSELNLSSLELGDSALYFCASSGTTGLNQPQHFGDGTRLSIL.

Concerning this clone: Other nucleotide sequences from this sample produce the same CDR3. J is TRBJ2-7 and V is TRBV5-1; D ambiguous. Deletions cut 4 bases from V and 2 bases from J, with 7 bases between. The CDR3 has 12 amino acids. The germline V gene has CDR1 SGHRS and CDR2 YFSETQ. The CDR3 loop reads CASSPPAYEQYF. The CDR3 nucleotides are TGCGCCAGCAGCCCCCCGGCCTACGAGCAGTACTTC. Full variable domain (rest looked up from reference TRBV5-1 and TRBJ2-7): KAGVTQTPRYLIKTRGQQVTLSCSPISGHRSVSWYQQTPGQGLQFLFEYFSETQRNKGNFPGRFSGRQFSNSRSEMNVSTLELGDSALYLCASSPPAYEQYFGPGTRLTVT.

V usage is TRBV5-1 and J usage is TRBJ1-4; no reliable D call. Germline assignment: CDR1 SGHRS and CDR2 YFSETQ. There are 17 residues in the CDR3. The ends were cut back, 0 bases at V and 0 bases at J, with 12 bases in the middle. DNA for the CDR3: TGCGCCAGCAGCTTGGGCTCCGGGGATGCAACTAATGAAAAACTGTTTTTT. Its translation: CASSLGSGDATNEKLFF. The full variable domain, completed using reference TRBV5-1 and TRBJ1-4, is KAGVTQTPRYLIKTRGQQVTLSCSPISGHRSVSWYQQTPGQGLQFLFEYFSETQRNKGNFPGRFSGRQFSNSRSEMNVSTLELGDSALYLCASSLGSGDATNEKLFFGSGTQLSVL.

Ten or more counts support this clone. The chain couples TRBV19 to TRBJ2-5; 12 bases map to TRBD2. Unmatched junction bases numbered 10, after V lost 4 bases and J lost 7 bases. Germline-derived CDR1 and CDR2 are LNHDA and SQIVND (reference sequence). The length of the CDR3 is 16 residues. CDR3 nucleotide sequence: TGTGCCAGTAGTAGGACTAGCGGGACGGTGATTGTGACCCAGTACTTC. Its protein product is CASSRTSGTVIVTQYF.

The chain links TRBV6-1 to TRBJ1-5, with 7 nucleotides matching TRBD1. Germline CDR1 reads MNHNS; CDR2 reads SASEGT. This CDR3 is 16 amino acids long. Trimming took 0 bases from V and 5 from J; bases not matched to a gene: 7. This CDR3 reads CASSEATGAMDQPQHF. The CDR3 DNA reads TGTGCCAGCAGTGAAGCTACAGGGGCTATGGATCAGCCCCAGCATTTT.

The genes are TRBV21-1 and TRBJ2-7; the DNA was not compared with TRBD2, the D call given in the table. TRBV21-1 is a pseudogene locus. The CDR3 is made up of 16 amino acids. The DNA for the CDR3 is TGTGCCAGCACCCTAACTCGGGGTTCTTTCTCCTACGAGCAGTACTTC. It is translated as CASTLTRGSFSYEQYF.

Here the CDR3 reads CASSFIGQEYTEAFF. The CDR3 region has the DNA TGTGCCAGCAGTTTCATCGGACAGGAGTACACTGAAGCTTTCTTT. V usage is TRBV27 and J usage is TRBJ1-1; TRBD1 matches at 7 bases. Unmatched junction bases numbered 7, after V lost 3 bases and J lost 3 bases. Germline assignment: CDR1 MNHEY and CDR2 SMNVEV (reference sequence). The CDR3 extends over 15 amino acids.

This clone has only one observation. The chain uses TRBV29-1 and TRBJ2-1; 7 nucleotides agree with TRBD2. The CDR3 is 13 residues long. Germline V gene sequence: CDR1 SQVTM, CDR2 ANQGSEA. V dropped 3 bases and J dropped 3; count of bases not matched to a gene: 2. The DNA for the CDR3 is TGCAGCGTTGATGGGACTAACTACAATGAGCAGTTCTTC. This encodes CSVDGTNYNEQFF.